This TCR beta chain was retrieved from a study of human T cells and chemical hapten exposure. This clonotype was observed at least ten times. In the library, unique molecular identifiers were attached to individual cDNA molecules. Each CDR3 protein is one row after TCRdb ran MiXCR on the RACE reads. The data show 360,000 or so distinct CDR3 sequences, roughly 6% seen once. The CDR3 extends over 12 amino acids. V lost 4 bases, J lost 6 bases, and 9 bases lay in between. Per the germline V gene, CDR1 is MGHDK and CDR2 is SYGVNS. The time point denotes: patch test 2, 6 weeks after DPC sensitization. Described treatment: therapeutic diphenylcyclopropenone sensitization with weekly scalp DPC.

This chain uses TRBV25-1 with TRBJ1-2; D remains unclear. This specimen was whole blood, taken in connection with sensitization to the hapten diphenylcyclopropenone (DPC). The clonotype comes from a woman aged 18-30 years with alopecia areata. Some clones in this sample may be carry-over from other donors' samples. The CDR3 loop reads CASSGIGDGYTF. In DNA form, the CDR3 reads TGTGCCAGCAGTGGCATAGGAGATGGCTACACCTTC.